Sequencing of this T cell receptor (beta chain) was carried out in a study of identical twins. The ends were cut back, 2 bases at V and 6 bases at J, with 14 bases in the middle. The germline V gene encodes CDR1 LGHNT and CDR2 FRNRAP. CDR3 length: 14 amino acids. All donors were healthy, and all were Caucasian. TCRdb re-derived calls from the 5' RACE reads in MiXCR, one entry per CDR3 protein. The sample records 750,000 to 950,000 distinct CDR3 sequences, around 12% being singletons. Study observations and caveats: Models underestimated TCR alpha sharing (out-of-frame) in monozygotic twins.

Comment on this clonotype: Antigen specificity is unknown.

The same specimen was also included in a second study, on yellow fever vaccine responses in identical twins.

The receptor's source is a woman under 30 in good health. The J gene is TRBJ2-7, the V gene TRBV12-5; the D is unclear. The sample taken for sequencing was PBMCs. The chain's CDR3 is CASGLYSPPSEQYF. Written as DNA, the CDR3 is TGTGCTAGTGGTTTGTACTCACCCCCGAGCGAGCAGTACTTC.